This TCR beta chain was documented in a study of T cell responses to AZD1222 COVID-19 vaccine. Libraries were prepared by immunoSEQ multiplex PCR; TCRdb keeps only in-frame clonotypes and omits some of them. Among 90,000 to 150,000 clones listed, roughly 90% were seen once. The trim removed 11 bases at V and 1 base at J, leaving 5 bases unmatched. This CDR3 has 13 amino acids. The germline gives CDR1 ENHRY, CDR2 SYGVKD. The table lists this clone with a few counts. Antigen: not known. Study-wide results and limits: Sampling that yielded the repertoires occurred only after the peak T cell response. The study found Spike-specific TCR breadth and depth rose after two AZD1222 doses.

The sample in question was peripheral blood, obtained on day 0 of AZD1222 vaccination. The clonotype was recovered from an adult in good health. V is TRBV10-3 and J is TRBJ1-2; 9 positions match TRBD1. The CDR3, as DNA: TGTGCCGCCTCGGGACAGGGTAACTATGGCTACACCTTC. Amino acid sequence: CAASGQGNYGYTF.